This entry features one T cell receptor beta chain sequence. What it binds is not known. The data were taken from a study of T cell repertoires in cytomegalovirus infection. TCRdb fed the reads into MiXCR, producing one record per CDR3 protein. Of about 280,000 distinct CDR3 sequences listed, 20% to 25% are singletons. Whole-study findings and limits: CMV-specific TCR beta clonotypes restricted by HLA-C were the ones dominating the ex vivo response.

This specimen consisted of cultured PBMCs, obtained from culture after CMV antigen stimulation. The clonotype originates from a human donor in good health (CMV status not recorded). Some clones in this sample may be carry-over from other donors' samples.

The chain's CDR3 is CASSSRDRGTYEQYV. CDR3 DNA sequence: TGTGCCAGCAGCTCCCGGGACAGGGGGACCTACGAGCAGTACGTC. The chain joins TRBV6-1 to TRBJ2-7, with TRBD1 matching 11 bases. The V gene end was trimmed by 6 bases and the J gene end by 2 bases; junction bases not matched to a gene: 6. In germline, CDR1 is MNHNS, CDR2 SASEGT. The CDR3 is made up of 15 amino acids.